A selection of T cell receptor beta chains follows, all from one sample in a study of T-cell memory formation after mild COVID-19. From the 5' RACE reads, TCRdb called clonotypes with MiXCR, one entry per CDR3 protein. The sample has around 250,000 distinct CDR3 sequences, 15% seen once; the top ten hold less than 2.5%. Sequenced: PBMCs or a T cell subset sorted from them (not recorded which). The origin of the receptors is an adult woman who had mild COVID-19 (a few samples of this study predate the infection). Cell type and time point are not known. Both conserved end residues are part of each CDR3. The D gene is left open where the match is weak. Size is stated for part of the rows, as once, few or many counts, or as a class when the clone is expanded.

J: TRBJ1-4
V: TRBV5-1
size: many
D: NA
DNA: TGCGCCAGCAGCTTGTTGGGGCAGGAGGGTGAAAAACTGTTTTTT
CDR3: CASSLLGQEGEKLFF

J: TRBJ1-1
V: TRBV19
size: few
D: NA
DNA: TGTGCCAGTGGCAGGGGCCACAACACTGAAGCTTTCTTT
CDR3: CASGRGHNTEAFF

J: TRBJ1-1
V: TRBV7-6
size: few
D: NA
DNA: TGTGCCAGCAGCTACGACTTCAAGAACACTGAAGCTTTCTTT
CDR3: CASSYDFKNTEAFF

J: TRBJ2-7
V: TRBV30
size: NA
D: TRBD2
DNA: TGTGCCTGGGGACTAGCGGGAGGGTACGAGCAGTACTTC
CDR3: CAWGLAGGYEQYF

J: TRBJ2-5
V: TRBV5-6
size: NA
D: TRBD1
DNA: TGTGCCAGCAGCTCCAGGGGGTCGGAGACCCAGTACTTC
CDR3: CASSSRGSETQYF

J: TRBJ2-3
V: TRBV29-1
size: NA
D: TRBD2
DNA: TGCAGCGTTGTTTCGGCGGGAGGGCAAACAGATACGCAGTATTTT
CDR3: CSVVSAGGQTDTQYF

J: TRBJ1-2
V: TRBV5-1
size: NA
D: TRBD1
DNA: TGCGCCAGCAGCTCGGGACAGGGCCCCTCGGCAAACTATGGCTACACCTTC
CDR3: CASSSGQGPSANYGYTF

J: TRBJ1-1
V: TRBV20-1
size: many
D: TRBD1
DNA: TGCAGTGCTAGAGTCGTTGACAGGGGTGGCACTGAAGCTTTCTTT
CDR3: CSARVVDRGGTEAFF

J: TRBJ2-1
V: TRBV3-1
size: few
D: NA
DNA: TGTGCCAGCAGCCAAGATCGACAGTTCGTGGGGTCTTACAATGAGCAGTTCTTC
CDR3: CASSQDRQFVGSYNEQFF

J: TRBJ2-3
V: TRBV30
size: many
D: NA
DNA: TGTGCCTGGGGGCCAGCATCGAACCTGGGTACGCAGTATTTT
CDR3: CAWGPASNLGTQYF

J: TRBJ2-1
V: TRBV18
size: NA
D: NA
DNA: TGTGCCAGCTCACCACCCCGGACTTACAATGAGCAGTTCTTC
CDR3: CASSPPRTYNEQFF

J: TRBJ2-1
V: TRBV10-3
size: few
D: TRBD2
DNA: TGTGCCATCACGGGCGCGCCGCTAGCGGGAGTATGGGATGAGCAGTTCTTC
CDR3: CAITGAPLAGVWDEQFF

J: TRBJ1-2
V: TRBV7-2
size: NA
D: NA
DNA: TGTGCCAGCGACGTTAATCGGGGCGGCTACACCTTC
CDR3: CASDVNRGGYTF

J: TRBJ2-1
V: TRBV30
size: many
D: TRBD2
DNA: TGTGCCTGGAGTGTACCAGGACTAGCCCTTGAGCAGTTCTTC
CDR3: CAWSVPGLALEQFF

J: TRBJ1-2
V: TRBV18
size: NA
D: TRBD1
DNA: TGTGCCAGCTCGCCGCGGGACAGCCTAGTTGATTTTCATGGCTACACCTTC
CDR3: CASSPRDSLVDFHGYTF

J: TRBJ2-3
V: TRBV12-3/TRBV12-4
size: NA
D: NA
DNA: TGTGCCAGCAGATCCGGGGTGGTAGCGCAACATTATCAGTATTTT
CDR3: CASRSGVVAQHYQYF

J: TRBJ1-1
V: TRBV12-3/TRBV12-4
size: few
D: TRBD1
DNA: TGTGCCAGCACCCTGGGACAGGGGGCGATTGAAGCTTTCTTT
CDR3: CASTLGQGAIEAFF

J: TRBJ1-2
V: TRBV7-2
size: NA
D: NA
DNA: TGTGCCAGCAGCTTCCGGGACCCAGGTTCGGGTGGCTACACCTTC
CDR3: CASSFRDPGSGGYTF

J: TRBJ1-2
V: TRBV9
size: NA
D: NA
DNA: TGTGCCAGCAGCGTAGAGGCAGGGATCTATGGCTACACCTTC
CDR3: CASSVEAGIYGYTF

J: TRBJ1-1
V: TRBV24-1
size: few
D: TRBD1
DNA: TGTGCCACCAGTGACGGACAGGGGGCCGGGAACACTGAAGCTTTCTTT
CDR3: CATSDGQGAGNTEAFF

J: TRBJ1-2
V: TRBV4-2
size: NA
D: NA
DNA: TGTGCCAGCAGCCAAGAGGGGGGCGAGGGTTGGTTTGGCTACACCTTC
CDR3: CASSQEGGEGWFGYTF

J: TRBJ2-4
V: TRBV7-2
size: few
D: TRBD1
DNA: TGTGCCAGCAGCTTAGCGGGACAGGTTTCGAGCATTCAGTACTTC
CDR3: CASSLAGQVSSIQYF

J: TRBJ2-4
V: TRBV20-1
size: few
D: NA
DNA: TGCAGTGCTAGAGGCACACAGCGAAACATTCAGTACTTC
CDR3: CSARGTQRNIQYF

J: TRBJ2-5
V: TRBV5-5
size: NA
D: NA
DNA: TGTGCCAGCAGCTTTCAGGGCCAAGAGACCCAGTACTTC
CDR3: CASSFQGQETQYF

J: TRBJ2-1
V: TRBV24-1
size: few
D: TRBD2
DNA: TGTGCCACCAGTGATCGGACTAGCGGTAGGAGAGAGCAGTTCTTC
CDR3: CATSDRTSGRREQFF

J: TRBJ2-4
V: TRBV19
size: NA
D: NA
DNA: TGTGCCAGTAGCGTAACAGGATCGCTAGCCAAAAACATTCAGTACTTC
CDR3: CASSVTGSLAKNIQYF

J: TRBJ2-3
V: TRBV4-2
size: few
D: NA
DNA: TGTGCCAGCAGCCAAGATGGGATAGCGGCCCCCACAGATACGCAGTATTTT
CDR3: CASSQDGIAAPTDTQYF

J: TRBJ2-1
V: TRBV7-2
size: few
D: TRBD2
DNA: TGTGCCAGCAGCCCAGCACTAGCGCCCAACAATGAGCAGTTCTTC
CDR3: CASSPALAPNNEQFF

J: TRBJ2-1
V: TRBV7-6
size: few
D: TRBD2
DNA: TGTGCCAGCAGCTTAGCTTCTAGGGGCGGGAGATCACAGAATGAGCAGTTCTTC
CDR3: CASSLASRGGRSQNEQFF

J: TRBJ1-2
V: TRBV12-3/TRBV12-4
size: few
D: NA
DNA: TGTGCCAGCAGTCAGGTGGCGAACTATGGCTACACCTTC
CDR3: CASSQVANYGYTF

J: TRBJ2-7
V: TRBV4-3
size: few
D: TRBD2
DNA: TGCGCCAGCAGCCATACGACGGCGGGAGGGACTCCCTACGAGCAGTACTTC
CDR3: CASSHTTAGGTPYEQYF

J: TRBJ2-3
V: TRBV24-1
size: few
D: NA
DNA: TGTGCCACCGGGGGCTCTAGCACAGATACGCAGTATTTT
CDR3: CATGGSSTDTQYF

J: TRBJ1-2
V: TRBV27
size: NA
D: NA
DNA: TGTGCCAGCAGACCGAACACATACTATGGCTACACCTTC
CDR3: CASRPNTYYGYTF

J: TRBJ1-4
V: TRBV10-3
size: NA
D: NA
DNA: TGTGCCATCAGTGAGCAAATGTCCGGGGCCGCAAAACTGTTTTTT
CDR3: CAISEQMSGAAKLFF

J: TRBJ2-7
V: TRBV12-3/TRBV12-4
size: many
D: TRBD1
DNA: TGTGCCAGCAGTTTTCCCGCATTGCGGACAGGGACCAGCTCCTACGAGCAGTACTTC
CDR3: CASSFPALRTGTSSYEQYF

J: TRBJ1-2
V: TRBV20-1
size: NA
D: NA
DNA: TGCAGTGCTAGTTTGGAGAACTATGGCTACACCTTC
CDR3: CSASLENYGYTF

J: TRBJ2-1
V: TRBV12-3/TRBV12-4
size: NA
D: NA
DNA: TGTGCCAGCAGTGTACGACAGGACTTAGGGGGCAATGAGCAGTTCTTC
CDR3: CASSVRQDLGGNEQFF

J: TRBJ1-4
V: TRBV7-8
size: many
D: NA
DNA: TGTGCCAGCAGCTTACCCCAGGAGGGCCGTGGAAAACTGTTTTTT
CDR3: CASSLPQEGRGKLFF

J: TRBJ1-2
V: TRBV3-1
size: few
D: NA
DNA: TGTGCCAGCAGCCAAGACGTCCGTAACTATGGCTACACCTTC
CDR3: CASSQDVRNYGYTF

J: TRBJ2-4
V: TRBV12-3/TRBV12-4
size: NA
D: TRBD1
DNA: TGTGCCAGCAGTTTCGACAGGGTCCAGGGGGACATTCAGTACTTC
CDR3: CASSFDRVQGDIQYF

J: TRBJ1-3
V: TRBV6-2/TRBV6-3
size: NA
D: NA
DNA: TGTGCCAGCAGCTTCGACAGGAAAGGAAACACCATATATTTT
CDR3: CASSFDRKGNTIYF

J: TRBJ1-5
V: TRBV5-1
size: NA
D: NA
DNA: TGCGCCAGCCTTCCCTTTCGTGTGACAGAATATAGCAATCAGCCCCAGCATTTT
CDR3: CASLPFRVTEYSNQPQHF

J: TRBJ1-5
V: TRBV12-3/TRBV12-4
size: NA
D: NA
DNA: TGTGCCAGCAGCCACGGGACCGAGAATCAGCCCCAGCATTTT
CDR3: CASSHGTENQPQHF

J: TRBJ2-7
V: TRBV5-1
size: NA
D: TRBD1
DNA: TGCGCCAGCAGCCCAGAGGGACAGACGAGCGAGCAGTACTTC
CDR3: CASSPEGQTSEQYF

J: TRBJ2-3
V: TRBV20-1
size: few
D: TRBD1
DNA: TGCAGTGCTCCTGGACAGGCCTCCTTCACAGATACGCAGTATTTT
CDR3: CSAPGQASFTDTQYF

J: TRBJ2-1
V: TRBV7-2
size: many
D: TRBD2
DNA: TGTGCCAGCAGCTCCCCGGGACTAGCGGGGGGGCTCTATGAGCAGTTCTTC
CDR3: CASSSPGLAGGLYEQFF

J: TRBJ2-5
V: TRBV2
size: few
D: NA
DNA: TGTGCCAGCAGTGAAGGAGGAGGGAGCATACAAGAGACCCAGTACTTC
CDR3: CASSEGGGSIQETQYF